The rows below give T cell receptor beta chains drawn from one sample of a study of a mutant IDH1 vaccine in newly diagnosed glioma. Their antigens remain unidentified. Sequencing used immunoSEQ multiplex PCR; TCRdb keeps in-frame clones, though not all of them. The repertoire has around 30,000 clones, around 80% of them found once; the top ten carry around 8%. The sample was PBMCs, taken from a glioma patient whose treatment included an IDH1 peptide vaccine. These receptor sequences come from a woman in her late teens or twenties with glioma. The CDR3 runs from the conserved cysteine through the conserved F or W. D genes are given only for firm matches. A row's size may be missing; if present it is once, few, many or a size class.

-	-	TRBV15	TRBJ2-7	TGTGCCACCAGCAGAGGGGGGGCAAACTACGAGCAGTACTTC	CATSRGGANYEQYF
-	TRBD1	TRBV29-1	TRBJ1-3	TGCAGCGCGGACAGGGGGTCTGGAAACACCATATATTTT	CSADRGSGNTIYF
few	TRBD1	TRBV10-2	TRBJ2-7	TGCGCCAGTATCCGGGACAGGGCTGGCGAGCAGTACTTC	CASIRDRAGEQYF
few	-	TRBV28	TRBJ2-3	TGTGCCAGCAGGTTACTGGTGGGGAGCACAGATACGCAGTATTTT	CASRLLVGSTDTQYF
once	TRBD1	TRBV5-5	TRBJ1-6	TGTGCCAGCAGTTGGGGACAGGTCGGTTCACCCCTCCACTTT	CASSWGQVGSPLHF
-	-	TRBV30	TRBJ2-7	TGTGCCTGGAGTGTAGATTTAGGAGTCTACGAGCAGTACTTC	CAWSVDLGVYEQYF
-	TRBD2	TRBV14	TRBJ2-3	TGTGCCAGCAGCCGGGGACTAGCAACAGATACGCAGTATTTT	CASSRGLATDTQYF
-	TRBD2	TRBV6-6	TRBJ2-1	TGTGCCAGCAGGACCGCTGGCGGGAGGTCCTACAATGAGCAGTTCTTC	CASRTAGGRSYNEQFF
-	-	TRBV11-2	TRBJ2-7	TGTGCCAGCAGCTTAGATTGGCACGGAGCGGGTGGGCAGTACTTC	CASSLDWHGAGGQYF
-	-	TRBV6-5	TRBJ2-7	TGTGCCAGCAGTCTTCTTAATACGGGCGAGCAGTACTTC	CASSLLNTGEQYF
-	TRBD1	TRBV5-5	TRBJ2-5	TGTGCCAGCTCCGACAGGGGGCGGCAAGAGACCCAGTACTTC	CASSDRGRQETQYF
-	TRBD1	TRBV7-2	TRBJ1-5	TGTGCCAGCAGTTTGTCCCCTACAGGGGGGAATCAGCCCCAGCATTTT	CASSLSPTGGNQPQHF
once	TRBD2	TRBV19	TRBJ2-1	TGTGCCAGTAGGGTAACTAGCGTGGACCTCTACAATGAGCAGTTCTTC	CASRVTSVDLYNEQFF
-	-	TRBV10-3	TRBJ2-7	TGTGCCATCAGGGGCAGCTCCTACGAGCAGTACTTC	CAIRGSSYEQYF
-	TRBD2	TRBV7-2	TRBJ2-3	TGTGCCAGCAGCTTCCTAGCGACTAGCGGCACAGATACGCAGTATTTT	CASSFLATSGTDTQYF
-	-	TRBV7-6	TRBJ1-3	TGTGCCAGCAGCTTAGCGGGGATGGGAGCTGGAAACACCATATATTTT	CASSLAGMGAGNTIYF
few	-	TRBV5-1	TRBJ1-1	TGCGCCAGCTCTCGAACTCAGAACACTGAAGCTTTCTTT	CASSRTQNTEAFF
-	-	TRBV6-1	TRBJ1-3	TGTGCCAGCAGGAGAAGTGGACTACCTGGAAACACCATATATTTT	CASRRSGLPGNTIYF
once	TRBD1	TRBV2	TRBJ2-7	TGTGCCAGCGTATTTGGGACAGACTCCTACGAGCAGTACTTC	CASVFGTDSYEQYF
-	TRBD1	TRBV7-9	TRBJ1-2	TGTGCCAGCAGCTTTTTATATTCGGGACAGGGAGGCGGCTACACCTTC	CASSFLYSGQGGGYTF
-	TRBD1	TRBV6-1	TRBJ1-5	TGTGCCAGCAGTGAAGTCATAGGGGGCGCGGGTCAGCCCCAGCATTTT	CASSEVIGGAGQPQHF
-	-	TRBV19	TRBJ2-2	TGTGCCAGTAGTACCGGCCGGGGCGCCGGGGAGCTGTTTTTT	CASSTGRGAGELFF
few	-	TRBV19	TRBJ1-3	TGTGCCAGTAGTAGGGGAACTGGAAACACCATATATTTT	CASSRGTGNTIYF
-	TRBD1	TRBV7-8	TRBJ2-4	TGTGCCAGCAGCCCCCGGTCCGGGACAGGGGGCCCCCGGGTCATTCAGTACTTC	CASSPRSGTGGPRVIQYF
few	-	TRBV6-1	TRBJ1-3	TGTGCCAGCAGTGAAAGGGGGGGAAACACCATATATTTT	CASSERGGNTIYF
once	TRBD1	TRBV19	TRBJ2-2	TGTGCCAGTAGTACTCCAGGGGGCGGTGGCTGGGAGCTGTTTTTT	CASSTPGGGGWELFF
few	-	TRBV25-1	TRBJ1-2	TGTGCCAGCAGTGAGGGAAGGGGATTGGGCTATGGCTACACCTTC	CASSEGRGLGYGYTF
-	-	TRBV6-5	TRBJ2-7	TGTGCCAGCAGTTCCCCCGCGGGACAACTCCACGAGCAGTACTTC	CASSSPAGQLHEQYF
-	TRBD1	TRBV19	TRBJ1-3	TGTGCCAGTAGTAACACCGTCTTAGCTACAGGGGGACTGGGAAACACCATATATTTT	CASSNTVLATGGLGNTIYF
-	-	TRBV30	TRBJ1-1	TGTGCCTGGAGTGACCCCGACCTCACTGAAGCTTTCTTT	CAWSDPDLTEAFF